The following is a T cell receptor beta chain sequence with its context. The target antigen is unknown. The entry originates in a study of T cell responses to AZD1222 COVID-19 vaccine. Study observations and caveats: Among vaccine-associated CD4 TCRs, coverage spanned spike, with dominance at 160-218 and 743-854. The sample set comprised mostly white British donors with more females, and clonal diversity was possibly underestimated.

The CDR3 contains 12 residues. V lost 7 bases and J lost 8, with 14 bases in between. TCRdb's table, derived via immunoSEQ multiplex PCR, lists solely in-frame clones and lacks some. The sample includes 110,000 to 150,000 clones, 80% to 90% of them seen just once. The chain links TRBV12-3 or TRBV12-4 to TRBJ1-2; a weak D match, TRBD1 (6 bases). The sequencing used peripheral blood, collected on day 0 of AZD1222 vaccination. This sequence was found in an adult in good health. The CDR3 protein is CASNGGGRGYTF. In DNA, the CDR3 is TGTGCCAGCAACGGGGGGGGGCGGGGCTACACCTTC.